The T cell receptor beta chain under discussion was sequenced for a study of T-cell reconstitution after alpha-beta-depleted transplantation in children. Overall study results and limits: Several hundred expanded graft clones reportedly were the source of alpha-beta T cells about two months after transplant. Some patients showed high day-60 TCRbeta diversity, which derived from surviving recipient T cells and thymic progenitors. T-cell numbers and diversity, one year after transplant, stemmed largely from T cells that were newly produced.

It was with unique molecular identifiers that the TCRbeta library was prepared. TCRdb reanalysed the PCR reads using MiXCR and keeps one entry per CDR3 protein. The repertoire holds 900,000 or so distinct CDR3 sequences, 16% seen once, with roughly 5% in the top ten. As concerns this clonotype: Antigen specificity is unknown.

Germline CDR1 and CDR2: MGHRA and YSYEKL. This CDR3 contains 15 residues. Trimming at V came to 4 bases and at J to 4 bases, leaving 9 bases not matched to a gene. V is TRBV4-1 and J is TRBJ2-7; 8 nucleotides match TRBD1. The TCR was taken from a male patient younger than 18 who had a stem cell transplant for acute lymphoblastic leukemia, so the T cells may come from the graft donor. The specimen comprised PBMCs, mostly from graft donor cells, sampled 360 days after TCRalphabeta/CD19-depleted stem cell transplant. The CDR3 is CASSLSGGVLYEQYF. DNA of the CDR3: TGCGCCAGCAGCCTGTCAGGGGGCGTGTTGTACGAGCAGTACTTC.